The clone carrying this TCR beta chain was counted between two and nine times. Its antigen is currently unknown. Method: immunoSEQ multiplex PCR; TCRdb's copy keeps in-frame clones and lacks some. The sample has around 97,000 clones; more than 75% are singletons. The data are from a study of cytotoxic CD8 clonotypes in ibrutinib-treated CLL. Study outcomes and limitations: Public clonotypes were rare and shrank or held steady on treatment. Baseline clonality, higher than in age-matched healthy donors, tracked circulating CD8+ T-cell counts.

The TCR comes from a human donor with chronic lymphocytic leukemia. The specimen was PBMCs, collected after 12 months of ibrutinib treatment.

CDR3 coding DNA: TGTGCCAGCAGCGACTCTAGCGGAGATACGCAGTATTTT. Encoded protein: CASSDSSGDTQYF. The chain recombines TRBV9 with TRBJ2-3; TRBD2 matches at 7 bases. The CDR3 extends over 13 amino acids. The ends lost 3 bases at V and 5 bases at J; junction bases unmatched: 3. Per germline, CDR1 SGDLS and CDR2 YYNGEE.